The entry that follows covers one T cell receptor (beta chain) sequence. Its antigen remains unknown. After removal of 5 bases from V and 4 bases from J, the junction contained 8 bases not matched to a gene. CDR1 is MNHEY, CDR2 SMNVEV, per germline (reference sequence). The CDR3 has 15 residues. The record originates from a study of beta chain features in type 1 diabetes. General study results and limits: At VDJ recombination sites, type 1 diabetes patients had fewer insertions and more deleted nucleotides. All four CD4+ subsets from Type 1 diabetes patients carried moderately but significantly shorter TCRB CDR3s. PCR might show a preference for shorter templates, equally across patients and controls. Comparison showed that naive, central memory and Treg TCRB repertoires appeared more similar among patients than among healthy donors.

Expressed TCRB transcripts were sequenced because the entire RNA isolate underwent reverse transcription. The data were produced by immunoSEQ multiplex PCR, yet TCRdb's version contains in-frame clones alone and is incomplete. The repertoire consists of about 25,000 clones, with under 70% occurring once and the leading ten covering 1.1%. Purity above 95% was achieved in all sorted populations. The clonotype was recovered from a woman aged 40 to 50 with type 1 diabetes. Sequenced sample: stem cell memory CD4+ T cells from blood. This sequence joins TRBV27 and TRBJ1-1, with 9 bases aligning to TRBD1. CDR3 sequence reads: CASSPATGGGTEAFF. As DNA, the CDR3 is TGTGCCAGCAGTCCGGCTACAGGGGGCGGCACTGAAGCTTTCTTT.